These 3 T cell receptor beta chains share one sample of origin, sequenced in a study of OX40 agonist ivuxolimab in advanced cancers. Method: immunoSEQ multiplex PCR; TCRdb's copy keeps in-frame clones and lacks some. The sample carries about 68,000 clones, 90% to 95% recorded once. The sample consisted of CD4+ or CD8+ T cells sorted from blood, taken in a trial of the OX40 agonist ivuxolimab. The receptors were gathered from an adult with an advanced solid tumor such as melanoma, head and neck, liver or kidney cancer.

The chain is built from TRBV19 and TRBJ1-1; unclear D gene. The V gene's germline CDR1 is LNHDA and CDR2 SQIVND (reference sequence). V dropped 6 bases and J dropped 6 bases, with 17 bases sitting between them. CDR3 size: 14 residues. The CDR3 here is CASSPEVRISEAFF. CDR3 sequence (DNA): TGTGCCAGTAGCCCCGAGGTGAGGATTTCTGAAGCTTTCTTT.

The CDR3 DNA is TGCGCCAGCAGCACGGGACTAGCGGGAGGGGAGACCCAGTACTTC. The encoded protein is CASSTGLAGGETQYF. The chain is built from TRBV5-1 and TRBJ2-5, with 16 positions matching TRBD2. J gave up 5 bases and V 4 bases, and 2 bases lay outside the gene matches. There are 15 residues in the CDR3. Germline CDR1 reads SGHRS; CDR2 reads YFSETQ.

This chain connects TRBV5-6 to TRBJ2-7; 7 nucleotides match TRBD2. Trimming took 0 bases from V and 3 from J; bases not matched to a gene: 6. The CDR3 covers 15 residues. Germline V gives CDR1 SGHDT, CDR2 YYEEEE. The CDR3 DNA reads TGTGCCAGCAGCTTGGCTCCGGGAGGTAACTACGAGCAGTACTTC. Translated, it gives CASSLAPGGNYEQYF.